Sequencing of this TCR beta chain was carried out in a study of control samples from healthy donors and cancer patients. Trimming removed 7 bases at V and 1 base at J, with 20 bases between. CDR1 is MNHNY, CDR2 SVGAGI, per germline (reference sequence). This CDR3 comprises 16 residues. The repertoire was sequenced with immunoSEQ multiplex PCR; TCRdb's copy has only in-frame clones and lacks some. The sample includes about 140,000 clones, about 90% of them seen just once. V usage is TRBV6-6 and J usage is TRBJ2-7; TRBD1 is a possible D gene (5 bases). The TCR comes from a man between 18 and 35 years old in good health. The sample comprised blood. Here the CDR3 reads CASTPAGSFPSYEQYF. The CDR3 nucleotides are TGTGCCAGCACCCCAGCAGGGTCATTCCCTTCCTACGAGCAGTACTTC.